Listed below are T cell receptor beta chains from one sample, sequenced in a study of shared clonotypes between healthy human individuals. The repertoire was sequenced with immunoSEQ multiplex PCR; TCRdb's copy has only in-frame clones and lacks some. The sample consists of about 2.4 million clones, around nine tenths of them appearing once. The source material was naive CD4+ T cells sorted from blood. The receptors were gathered from a man aged 18 to 30 in good health. Each CDR3 is given with its conserved first and last residue. The D gene is left open where the match is weak. Only some rows state a clone size, as once, few, many or a class for expanded clones.

>TRBJ2-7|TRBD2|NA|TRBV6-5
TGTGCCAGCAGTCGAGGGACTAGCGGGAGCTACGAGCAGTACTTC
CASSRGTSGSYEQYF
>TRBJ2-7|NA|NA|TRBV7-2
TGTGCCAGCAGCTTAGCGTTTGGCCTAGCGAAAGGCGAGCAGTACTTC
CASSLAFGLAKGEQYF
>TRBJ1-1|NA|NA|TRBV6-4
TGTGCCAGCAGTGAACAGACGAACACTGAAGCTTTCTTT
CASSEQTNTEAFF
>TRBJ1-2|TRBD1|few|TRBV7-2
TGTGCCAGCAGCTCTTCCCAAACAGGGGGCCTCTATGGCTACACCTTC
CASSSSQTGGLYGYTF
>TRBJ1-3|TRBD1|NA|TRBV6-6
TGTGCCAGCAGTTACCCGACAGGGGGCCCTGGAAACACCATATATTTT
CASSYPTGGPGNTIYF
>TRBJ1-5|NA|NA|TRBV30
TGTGCCTGGAGTGGCGGGGCGAGTCAGCCCCAGCATTTT
CAWSGGASQPQHF
>TRBJ2-5|NA|NA|TRBV19
TGTGCCAGTAGTGACGGGCCTTTCTGGACCCAGTACTTC
CASSDGPFWTQYF
>TRBJ2-5|NA|NA|TRBV6-5
TGTGCCAGCAGTTACGAGAGGCTAGGGTCACCAGGGACCCAGTACTTC
CASSYERLGSPGTQYF
>TRBJ2-1|TRBD2|NA|TRBV11-2
TGTGCCAGCAGCTCGCTAGCGGGAAAATACAATGAGCAGTTCTTC
CASSSLAGKYNEQFF
>TRBJ2-7|NA|NA|TRBV14
TGTGCCAGCAGCCAACGTTGGAGCAAGACCTACGAGCAGTACTTC
CASSQRWSKTYEQYF
>TRBJ2-3|TRBD2|NA|TRBV10-2
TGCGCCAGCAGTGATGGCGGGAGATCGACAGATACGCAGTATTTT
CASSDGGRSTDTQYF
>TRBJ2-2|TRBD1|NA|TRBV5-6
TGTGCCAGCAGCCCCGGGACAGGGGGCGGGACCGGGGAGCTGTTTTTT
CASSPGTGGGTGELFF
>TRBJ2-5|TRBD2|NA|TRBV28
TGTGCCAGCAGTCGACCCCTGGGGGGGGAGACCCAGTACTTC
CASSRPLGGETQYF
>TRBJ1-5|NA|NA|TRBV2
TGTGCCAGCAGTGGTAGCAGGCGGGATAGCAATCAGCCCCAGCATTTT
CASSGSRRDSNQPQHF
>TRBJ1-2|TRBD1|NA|TRBV7-9
TGTGCCAGCAGCTTAACAGGGGATAACTATGGCTACACCTTC
CASSLTGDNYGYTF
>TRBJ2-1|TRBD2|NA|TRBV11-3
TGTGCCAGCAGCTCCACTAGCGGGGGGCCCAATGAGCAGTTCTTC
CASSSTSGGPNEQFF
>TRBJ2-3|NA|NA|TRBV5-1
TGCGCCAGCAGCTTGGCCCCCGGTACGCAGTATTTT
CASSLAPGTQYF
>TRBJ2-5|NA|NA|TRBV5-1
TGCGCCAGCAGCTCCATCACGGATAAAGAGACCCAGTACTTC
CASSSITDKETQYF
>TRBJ1-1|TRBD1|NA|TRBV2
TGTGCCAGCAGGGGACAGGGAGGTGGAACTGAAGCTTTCTTT
CASRGQGGGTEAFF
>TRBJ1-2|NA|NA|TRBV2
TGTGCCAGCAGGGAGACCGTCTATGGCTACACCTTC
CASRETVYGYTF
>TRBJ1-2|NA|NA|TRBV5-6
TGTGCCAGCAGCTTGGGACGGAGATATGGCTACACCTTC
CASSLGRRYGYTF
>TRBJ2-1|TRBD2|NA|TRBV7-2
TGTGCCAGCAGCTTAGCCCTAAGACTAGCGGGGGGGCATAATGAGCAGTTCTTC
CASSLALRLAGGHNEQFF
>TRBJ2-7|NA|NA|TRBV5-1
TGCGCCAGCAGCTTTGACACTTTTGGCGAGCAGTACTTC
CASSFDTFGEQYF
>TRBJ2-7|NA|once|TRBV4-1
TGCGCCAGCAGCCAAGATCCTGGGGGGGGCAAGAACTACGAGCAGTACTTC
CASSQDPGGGKNYEQYF